What follows describes a single T cell receptor (beta chain). The entry originates in a study of CD8 T cells in Susac syndrome. Reverse transcription used about 0.45 to 1 ug RNA and random hexamers. Multiplex PCR with immunoSEQ amplified the TCR beta CDR3 across 54 Vbeta and 13 Jbeta. MiXCR, run by TCRdb on the immunoSEQ multiplex PCR reads, gives a single entry per CDR3 protein. Of 200,000 to 250,000 distinct CDR3 sequences in the sample, 92% were seen once. CDR1 is LGHNA, CDR2 YSLEER, per germline. The V end lost 0 bases, the J end lost 4 bases, and 6 bases lay between the germline ends. The CDR3 is made up of 13 amino acids. Sequencing of TCR beta was carried out in blood CD8+ and CD4+ T cells. Multiple sclerosis controls were treatment-naive patients with stable or active relapsing-remitting disease.

What was sequenced was CD8+ T cells from PBMCs. The V gene is TRBV4-3, the J gene TRBJ1-1; the D is unclear. The clonotype was recovered from a human donor with multiple sclerosis. The CDR3 DNA reads TGCGCCAGCAGCCAAGACCGGGGCACTGAAGCTTTCTTT. Amino acid sequence: CASSQDRGTEAFF.